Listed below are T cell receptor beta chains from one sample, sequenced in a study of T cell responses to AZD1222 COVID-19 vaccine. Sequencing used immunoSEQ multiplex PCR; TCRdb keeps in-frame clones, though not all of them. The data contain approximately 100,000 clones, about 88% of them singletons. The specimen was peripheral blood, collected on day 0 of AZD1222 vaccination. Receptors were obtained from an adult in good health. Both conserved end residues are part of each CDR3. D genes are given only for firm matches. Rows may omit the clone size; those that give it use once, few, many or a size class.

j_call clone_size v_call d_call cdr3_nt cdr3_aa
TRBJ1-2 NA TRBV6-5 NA TGTGCCAGCAGTCCAGAAGGCGACTATGGCTACACCTTC CASSPEGDYGYTF
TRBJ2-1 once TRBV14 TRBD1 TGTGCCAGCAGCCGTTGGCTTCTAGGGACAGGGGGCCCCAATGAGCAGTTCTTC CASSRWLLGTGGPNEQFF
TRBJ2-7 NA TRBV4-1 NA TGCGCCAGCAGCCAAGCGGCGGGCCTTACCTACGAGCAGTACTTC CASSQAAGLTYEQYF
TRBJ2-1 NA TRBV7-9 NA TGTGCCAGCACCTTCTATGACAATGAGCAGTTCTTC CASTFYDNEQFF
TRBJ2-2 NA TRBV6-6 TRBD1 TGTGCCAGCAGTTACTTGAAGACAGGGGACACCGGGGAGCTGTTTTTT CASSYLKTGDTGELFF
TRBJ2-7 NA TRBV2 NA TGTGCCAGCAGTGAACGCATTCAGCAGTACTTC CASSERIQQYF
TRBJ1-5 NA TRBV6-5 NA TGTGCCAGCAGTTCGTCGGCGGGCAATCAGCCCCAGCATTTT CASSSSAGNQPQHF
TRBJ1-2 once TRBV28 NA TGTGCCAGCAGTTTGATGGGGTTCTATGGCTACACCTTC CASSLMGFYGYTF
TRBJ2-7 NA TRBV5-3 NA TGTGCCAGAAGCCCGTCCATGAATTACGAGCAGTACTTC CARSPSMNYEQYF
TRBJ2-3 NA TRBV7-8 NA TGTGCCAGCAGCTCCGGGGCAGCTACGCAGTATTTT CASSSGAATQYF
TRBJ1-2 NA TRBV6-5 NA TGTGCCAGCAGTTACTCGACCGACAATTACTATGGCTACACCTTC CASSYSTDNYYGYTF
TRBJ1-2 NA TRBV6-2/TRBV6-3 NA TGTGCCAGCAGTTACGGGCAGGACTATGGCTACACCTTC CASSYGQDYGYTF
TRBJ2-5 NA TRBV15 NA TGTGCCACCAGCTGGGGAAATGGACAGAGAGAGACCCAGTACTTC CATSWGNGQRETQYF
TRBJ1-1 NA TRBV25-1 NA TGTGCCAGCAGTGGTCAGGGGTTCGAGGACACTGAAGCTTTCTTT CASSGQGFEDTEAFF
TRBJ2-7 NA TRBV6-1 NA TGTGCCAGCAGTGAAGCTCGGGGGTTCTACGAGCAGTACTTC CASSEARGFYEQYF
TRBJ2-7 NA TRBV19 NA TGTGCCAGTAGTATAATCTCCAGCCACGAGCAGTACTTC CASSIISSHEQYF
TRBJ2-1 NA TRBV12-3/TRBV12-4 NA TGTGCCAGCAGTTTGGGCCGATTCTCTGAGCAGTTCTTC CASSLGRFSEQFF
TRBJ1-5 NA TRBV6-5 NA TGTGCCAGCAGGAGGACAGCTCAGAATCAGCCCCAGCATTTT CASRRTAQNQPQHF
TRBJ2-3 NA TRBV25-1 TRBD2 TGTGCCAGCCGGCCGGAGTGGGGAGGGTGGGATACGCAGTATTTT CASRPEWGGWDTQYF
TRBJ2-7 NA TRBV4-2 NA TGTGCCAGCAGCCCCCGGGGTCGGGAGCAGTACTTC CASSPRGREQYF
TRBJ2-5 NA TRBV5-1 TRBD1 TGCGCCAGCAGCTTGGGACAGGGTTTGGGGGAGACCCAGTACTTC CASSLGQGLGETQYF
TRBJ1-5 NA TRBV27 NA TGTGCCAGCAGTTTATACCCAACCGAGCCCCAGCATTTT CASSLYPTEPQHF
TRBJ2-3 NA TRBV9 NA TGTGCCAGCAGCGTAGAAGGGTCCGGAGGGACCACAGATACGCAGTATTTT CASSVEGSGGTTDTQYF